This T cell receptor (beta chain) came from a study of cytomegalovirus exposure and HLA in healthy donors. Vbeta (60) and Jbeta (13) primers were used in the PCR. This table comes from immunoSEQ multiplex PCR, and its TCRdb copy is limited to in-frame clones, with some not included. The sample table sets out 150,000 to 200,000 clones. Looked up from germline, CDR1 is GTSNPN and CDR2 is SVGIG (reference sequence). CDR3 length equals 13 residues. Trimming cost V 5 bases and J 5 bases, with 15 bases left between them. J is TRBJ1-1 and V is TRBV30; D uncertain. The source material was PBMCs. This receptor was identified in a boy aged 10-17 years in good health and CMV-seronegative. In DNA form, the CDR3 reads TGTGCCTGGTGGGGTGGAGGGAGGACTGAAGCTTTCTTT. It encodes CAWWGGGRTEAFF.